The clone carrying this T cell receptor (beta chain) is labeled medium-sized. Time point meaning: pretreatment peripheral blood. Patients suffered from locally advanced or metastatic urothelial carcinoma. The repertoire was sequenced with immunoSEQ multiplex PCR; TCRdb's copy has only in-frame clones and lacks some. The repertoire holds about 47,000 clones, roughly four fifths seen once, with 1.5% to 2% in the top ten. This sample is drawn from a study of PD-L1 blockade in urothelial cancer. Study summary: Males with bladder-origin urothelial cancer made up about 85% of the roughly 29 patients. Between 0 and 3 chemotherapy regimens preceded treatment for each patient. Once treatment had started, blood was analyzed at 3 weeks (second dose) and again at 6 weeks.

CDR3 length equals 17 residues. Germline loops: CDR1 SGHTS, CDR2 YDEGEE. After removal of 4 bases from V and 2 bases from J, the junction contained 6 bases not matched to a gene. The TCR was taken from a man aged 50 to 60 with urothelial cancer. This sample comprised PBMCs, obtained around atezolizumab (anti-PD-L1) treatment. The chain joins TRBV5-8 to TRBJ2-5, with 15 bases that match TRBD2. DNA for the CDR3: TGTGCCAGCAGCCCCGGACTAGCGGGGGGGGTACAAGAGACCCAGTACTTC. Translating gives CASSPGLAGGVQETQYF.